The 6 T cell receptor beta chains below were found in one sample sequenced in a study of blood T cell repertoires in COVID-19. Libraries were prepared by immunoSEQ multiplex PCR; TCRdb keeps only in-frame clonotypes and omits some of them. The sample gives over 150,000 clones, around 81% of which show up once; less than 8.5% is in the top ten. The sample consisted of PBMCs or T cells enriched from blood (not recorded which). These receptors were obtained from a man aged 40-49 years who had recovered from COVID-19.

The chain uses TRBV11-2 and TRBJ2-7; D is perhaps TRBD1 (6 bases). The CDR3 contains 13 residues. The V gene lost 5 bases and the J gene lost 3 bases, with 11 bases spanning the gap. The germline V gene encodes CDR1 SGHAT and CDR2 FQNNGV. The CDR3 reads CASSRQDGYEQYF. In DNA, the CDR3 is TGTGCCAGCAGCCGACAGGACGGCTACGAGCAGTACTTC.

This clone was observed a handful of times. CDR3: CASSLSLRNTEAFF. CDR3 DNA: TGTGCCAGCAGTTTATCCCTTAGGAACACTGAAGCTTTCTTT. This chain uses TRBV28 with TRBJ1-1; no clear D. With 1 base removed from V and 1 base from J, the gap between germline ends came to 7 bases. The CDR3 sequence is 14 residues long. CDR1 MDHEN and CDR2 SYDVKM come from the germline V gene.

This clone was recorded a few times. V and J are TRBV10-1 and TRBJ1-5; D is undetermined. The CDR3 runs 19 residues. Germline-derived CDR1 and CDR2 are WNHNN and SYGVQD (reference sequence). V was cut by 6 bases and J by 2 bases, with 26 bases left in between. The CDR3 sequence: CASRKEDGLGRGCNQPQHF. The CDR3 region has the DNA TGCGCCAGCAGGAAAGAAGACGGTCTTGGCCGGGGATGCAATCAGCCCCAGCATTTT.

The V and J genes are TRBV7-2 and TRBJ1-5; a weak D match, TRBD1 (5 bases). The V and J ends lost 2 bases and 1 base respectively, with 9 bases between them. The CDR3 has 15 residues. Germline V lookup: CDR1 SGHTA, CDR2 FQGNSA. CDR3 in DNA: TGTGCCAGCAGCTTATCTCCAGGGAGCAATCAGCCCCAGCATTTT. Protein: CASSLSPGSNQPQHF. Full variable domain (missing parts from reference TRBV7-2 and TRBJ1-5): GAGVSQSPSNKVTEKGKDVELRCDPISGHTALYWYRQSLGQGLEFLIYFQGNSAPDKSGLPSDRFSAERTGGSVSTLTIQRTQQEDSAVYLCASSLSPGSNQPQHFGDGTRLSIL.

The chain is built from TRBV19 and TRBJ1-4; 7 positions match TRBD1. The V gene's germline CDR1 is LNHDA and CDR2 SQIVND (reference sequence). CDR3 length: 18 amino acids. Germline trimming cut 5 bases from V and 8 bases from J; bases unmatched to any gene: 20. CDR3 DNA: TGTGCCAGTAGTTTCGGACCGGGACAGAGGTCTCGGGGGGAAAAACTGTTTTTT. Encoded protein: CASSFGPGQRSRGEKLFF.

The chain has TRBV20-1 and TRBJ1-2; possible D gene TRBD1, 6 bases. Germline CDR1 DFQATT, CDR2 SNEGSKA (reference sequence). The CDR3 spans 13 residues. Deletions cut 3 bases from V and 4 bases from J, with 12 bases between. The DNA of the CDR3 is TGCAGTGCTAGTTCGGACAGTACCTATGGCTACACCTTC. Its translation is CSASSDSTYGYTF.